This T cell receptor beta chain was identified in a study of blood T cells in healthy people across ages. As to this clonotype: Its target is not known.

The study recruited healthy Caucasian donors from Russia who were aged about 6 to 90. Every donor provided roughly 9.1 milliliters of peripheral blood. A second PCR of about 7 to 12 cycles used a sample-barcoded 5' primer and a J-beta primer mix. Each cDNA molecule received a tag from a template-switch adaptor that had 12 random nucleotides. From the 5' RACE reads, TCRdb called clonotypes with MiXCR, one entry per CDR3 protein. This sample has approximately 1.5 million distinct CDR3 sequences, with about 35% found just once. Germline lookup yields CDR1 LGHDT and CDR2 YNNKEL (reference sequence). This CDR3 spans 15 amino acids. The V end was cut by 6 bases, the J end by 5 bases, with 17 bases between. Whole-study results and caveats: Strong correlation existed between TCR beta diversity and naive T cell percentage.

This chain joins TRBV3-1 and TRBJ2-1; tentative D call: TRBD1 (6 bases). The sequenced sample consisted of blood. The receptor's source is a woman in her 30s in good health. The CDR3 reads CASRSPGHADNEQFF. DNA for the CDR3: TGTGCCAGCAGATCCCCGGGACATGCCGACAATGAGCAGTTCTTC.